These T cell receptor beta chains were read from a single sample in a study of blood T cell repertoires in COVID-19. Data came from immunoSEQ multiplex PCR; TCRdb stores just in-frame clones and leaves some out. Here the sample spans 200,000 to 250,000 clones, roughly 84% being singletons. The specimen sequenced was peripheral blood. Source of these receptors: a man aged 25-45 years with active or convalescent COVID-19. Each CDR3 is given with its conserved first and last residue. D genes are given only for firm matches.

v_gene: TRBV10-3; d_gene: TRBD2; j_gene: TRBJ2-5; CDR3aa: CAISEGASGGKGETQYF
v_gene: TRBV6-5; d_gene: -; j_gene: TRBJ2-1; CDR3aa: CASIPGEGVNEQFF
v_gene: TRBV19; d_gene: TRBD1; j_gene: TRBJ2-6; CDR3aa: CASAGGAGANVLTF
v_gene: TRBV1; d_gene: -; j_gene: TRBJ1-1; CDR3aa: CTSNSSEAFF
v_gene: TRBV28; d_gene: -; j_gene: TRBJ1-6; CDR3aa: CASSFLMGTLSNSPLHF
v_gene: TRBV6-2/TRBV6-3; d_gene: -; j_gene: TRBJ2-2; CDR3aa: CASSNERVRRELFF
v_gene: TRBV15; d_gene: -; j_gene: TRBJ1-4; CDR3aa: CATSRGGQGINEKLFF
v_gene: TRBV5-4; d_gene: -; j_gene: TRBJ2-3; CDR3aa: CASSLEQSTDTQYF
v_gene: TRBV4-1; d_gene: TRBD1; j_gene: TRBJ2-3; CDR3aa: CASSQDWGQGVSDTQYF
v_gene: TRBV29-1; d_gene: -; j_gene: TRBJ1-2; CDR3aa: CSVAVRGYGYTF
v_gene: TRBV29-1; d_gene: TRBD2; j_gene: TRBJ2-1; CDR3aa: CSVDTSGYYNEQFF
v_gene: TRBV29-1; d_gene: TRBD2; j_gene: TRBJ2-3; CDR3aa: CSPTERGTDTQYF
v_gene: TRBV2; d_gene: -; j_gene: TRBJ1-1; CDR3aa: CASSETMNTEAFF
v_gene: TRBV11-2; d_gene: TRBD2; j_gene: TRBJ2-5; CDR3aa: CASREAGGQETQYF
v_gene: TRBV7-9; d_gene: TRBD1; j_gene: TRBJ1-2; CDR3aa: CASSWQGQGADGYTF
v_gene: TRBV9; d_gene: TRBD1; j_gene: TRBJ2-2; CDR3aa: CASSVEGRGLGTGELFF
v_gene: TRBV5-1; d_gene: TRBD1; j_gene: TRBJ1-1; CDR3aa: CASRPGQTNTEAFF
v_gene: TRBV7-9; d_gene: TRBD1; j_gene: TRBJ1-3; CDR3aa: CASSLHPTGDGNTIYF
v_gene: TRBV6-2/TRBV6-3; d_gene: TRBD2; j_gene: TRBJ2-3; CDR3aa: CASSYTLAAQYF
v_gene: TRBV1; d_gene: -; j_gene: TRBJ2-7; CDR3aa: CTSSQVWPPSGQGTYEQYF
v_gene: TRBV7-2; d_gene: TRBD2; j_gene: TRBJ2-3; CDR3aa: CASSLAQLAGGSTDTQYF
v_gene: TRBV5-4; d_gene: -; j_gene: TRBJ2-4; CDR3aa: CASSLDPGAKNIQYF
v_gene: TRBV27; d_gene: TRBD1; j_gene: TRBJ2-2; CDR3aa: CASSSDRGPSLGELFF
v_gene: TRBV9; d_gene: -; j_gene: TRBJ2-5; CDR3aa: CASSPWGGLQETQYF
v_gene: TRBV7-8; d_gene: TRBD1; j_gene: TRBJ2-7; CDR3aa: CASSILTGTGVYEQYF